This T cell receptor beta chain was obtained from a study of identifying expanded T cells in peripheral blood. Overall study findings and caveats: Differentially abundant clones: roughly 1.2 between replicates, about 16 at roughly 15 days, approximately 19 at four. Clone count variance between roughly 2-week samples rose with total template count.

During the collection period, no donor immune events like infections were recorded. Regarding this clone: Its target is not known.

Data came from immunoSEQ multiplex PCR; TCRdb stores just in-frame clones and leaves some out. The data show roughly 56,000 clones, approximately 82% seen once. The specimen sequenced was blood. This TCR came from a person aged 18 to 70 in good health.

The CDR3 DNA reads as TGTGCCAGCAGCTTACCAGACACTGAAGCTTTCTTT. It specifies CASSLPDTEAFF. The J gene is TRBJ1-1, the V gene TRBV7-9; D is ambiguous. CDR1 and CDR2 from the germline V gene are SEHNR and FQNEAQ (reference sequence). This CDR3 comprises 12 residues. V was clipped by 2 bases and J by 3 bases, with 4 bases between them.